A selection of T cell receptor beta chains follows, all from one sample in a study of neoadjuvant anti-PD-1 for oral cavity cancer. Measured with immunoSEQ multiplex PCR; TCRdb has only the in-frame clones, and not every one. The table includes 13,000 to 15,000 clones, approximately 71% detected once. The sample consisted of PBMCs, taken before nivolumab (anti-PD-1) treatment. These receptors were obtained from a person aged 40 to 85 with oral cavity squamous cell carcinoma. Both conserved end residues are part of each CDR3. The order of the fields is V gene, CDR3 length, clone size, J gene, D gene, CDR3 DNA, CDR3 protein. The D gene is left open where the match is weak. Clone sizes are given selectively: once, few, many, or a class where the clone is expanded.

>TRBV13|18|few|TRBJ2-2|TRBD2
TGTGCCAGCAGCTCCCTTTCTCTAGCGGTGAGCTTCACCGGGGAGCTGTTTTTT
CASSSLSLAVSFTGELFF
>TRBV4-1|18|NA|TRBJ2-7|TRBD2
TGCGCCAGCAGCCAAGTAGTAAGGACTAGCGGGAGCAGGTACGAGCAGTACTTC
CASSQVVRTSGSRYEQYF
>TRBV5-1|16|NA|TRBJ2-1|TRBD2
TGCGCCAGCAGCACCGGGTTTTCTAGCGGGAGTGTTGAGCAGTTCTTC
CASSTGFSSGSVEQFF
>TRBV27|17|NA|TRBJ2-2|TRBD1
TGTGCCAGCAGGCATGGGTTAGACAGGGGTGGGGCCGGGGAGCTGTTTTTT
CASRHGLDRGGAGELFF
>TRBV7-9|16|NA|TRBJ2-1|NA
TGTGCCAGCAGCTTAGCGGTCGGGAGCTCCTACAATGAGCAGTTCTTC
CASSLAVGSSYNEQFF
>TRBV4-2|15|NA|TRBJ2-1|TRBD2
TGTGCCAGCAGCCAAGGGACTAGCGGGGACAATGAGCAGTTCTTC
CASSQGTSGDNEQFF
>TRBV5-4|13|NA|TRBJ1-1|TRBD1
TGTGCCAGCAGCCAGACAGGGGGGGTTGAAGCTTTCTTT
CASSQTGGVEAFF
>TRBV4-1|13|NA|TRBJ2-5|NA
TGCGCCAGCAGCCAAGTTGGTCAAGAGACCCAGTACTTC
CASSQVGQETQYF
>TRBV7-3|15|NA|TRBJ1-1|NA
TGTGCCAGCAGCCCAAGAGGGGCCATGAACACTGAAGCTTTCTTT
CASSPRGAMNTEAFF
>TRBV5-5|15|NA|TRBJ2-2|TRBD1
TGTGCCAGCAGCTGGGAACAGGGGTCGACCGGGGAGCTGTTTTTT
CASSWEQGSTGELFF